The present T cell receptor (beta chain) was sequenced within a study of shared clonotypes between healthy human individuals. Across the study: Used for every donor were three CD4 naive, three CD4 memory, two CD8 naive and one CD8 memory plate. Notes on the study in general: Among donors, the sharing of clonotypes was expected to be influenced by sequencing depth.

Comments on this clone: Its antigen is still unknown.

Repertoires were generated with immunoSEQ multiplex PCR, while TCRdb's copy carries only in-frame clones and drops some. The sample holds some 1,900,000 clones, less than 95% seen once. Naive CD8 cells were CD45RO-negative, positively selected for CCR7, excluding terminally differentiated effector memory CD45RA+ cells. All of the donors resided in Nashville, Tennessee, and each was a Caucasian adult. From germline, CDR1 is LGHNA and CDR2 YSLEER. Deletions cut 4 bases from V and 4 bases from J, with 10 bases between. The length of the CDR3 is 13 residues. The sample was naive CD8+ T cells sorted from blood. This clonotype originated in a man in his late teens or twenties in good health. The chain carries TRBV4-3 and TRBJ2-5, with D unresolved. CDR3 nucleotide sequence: TGCGCCAGCAGCCCCTACGCCGGAGAGACCCAGTACTTC. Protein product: CASSPYAGETQYF.